The clone carrying this TCR beta chain was picked up a small number of times. This sample was included in a study of cytomegalovirus exposure and HLA in healthy donors. With 60 Vbeta and 13 Jbeta primers, the PCR was carried out. Measured with immunoSEQ multiplex PCR; TCRdb has only the in-frame clones, and not every one. Of about 190,000 clones listed, over 70% were seen once; the top ten hold 2.5% to 4%. CDR1 and CDR2 (germline): SGHNT, YYREEE (reference sequence). The CDR3 consists of 17 residues. The V gene lost 1 base and the J gene lost 3 bases, with 16 bases spanning the gap. Sequencing was performed on PBMCs. V and J are TRBV5-4 and TRBJ1-4; no clear D gene. The clonotype originates from a woman aged 30 to 39 in good health and CMV-seropositive. The CDR3 loop is CASSLSAGREANEKLFF. The CDR3 coding sequence is TGTGCCAGCAGCTTGTCGGCCGGGAGGGAGGCTAATGAAAAACTGTTTTTT.